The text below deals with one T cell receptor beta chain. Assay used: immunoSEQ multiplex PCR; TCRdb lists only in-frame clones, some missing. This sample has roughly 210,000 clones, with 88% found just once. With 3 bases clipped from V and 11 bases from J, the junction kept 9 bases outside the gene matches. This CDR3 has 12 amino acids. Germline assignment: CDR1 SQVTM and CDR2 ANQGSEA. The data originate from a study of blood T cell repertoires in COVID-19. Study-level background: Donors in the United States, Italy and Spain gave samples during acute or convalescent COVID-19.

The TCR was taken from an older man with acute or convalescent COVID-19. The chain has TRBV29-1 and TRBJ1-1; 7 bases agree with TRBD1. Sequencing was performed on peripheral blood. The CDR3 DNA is TGCAGCGTTGACAGGGGGAATTTTTTGGCTTTCTTT. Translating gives CSVDRGNFLAFF.